The 22 T cell receptor beta chains in this list originate from one sample, sequenced in a study of metastatic and nonmetastatic thyroid tumors. MiXCR was used by TCRdb to re-call the PCR reads. This repertoire shows 15,000 to 20,000 clones, over 25% found once; its top ten account for 10% to 15%. Every patient underwent thyroid surgery untreated. Sample: tumor tissue. The receptor source for this set is a male donor with papillary thyroid cancer or a benign thyroid nodule (not recorded which). Some clones in this sample may be carry-over from other donors' samples.

This chain uses TRBV9 with TRBJ1-2, with D perhaps TRBD1 (5 bases). The CDR3 consists of 14 residues. The V and J ends lost 2 bases and 2 bases respectively, with 10 bases between them. Germline V CDR1 and CDR2: SGDLS, YYNGEE. CDR3 in DNA: TGTGCCAGCAGCGTCGGGACGGTAAACTATGGCTACACCTTC. Protein product: CASSVGTVNYGYTF.

This clone appeared a single time. The gene calls are TRBV20-1 and TRBJ2-1; 10 bases match TRBD1. Germline V lookup: CDR1 DFQATT, CDR2 SNEGSKA (reference sequence). J gave up 12 bases and V 5 bases, and 10 bases lay outside the gene matches. This CDR3 is built from 13 residues. In nucleotides, the CDR3 is TGCAGTGCTTCCTCGGACAGGGGGGAGCGGCAGTTCTTC. Translation: CSASSDRGERQFF.

At least ten counts were recorded for this clone. The CDR3 region is CASSLKTSSTDTQYF. The CDR3 bases are TGCGCCAGCAGCTTGAAGACCTCTAGCACAGATACGCAGTATTTT. V gene TRBV5-1 combines with J gene TRBJ2-3; D gene unclear. The length of the CDR3 is 15 residues. V was cut by 1 base and J by 0 bases, with 9 bases left in between. Germline V gives CDR1 SGHRS, CDR2 YFSETQ.

This clone was observed a handful of times. The chain recombines TRBV6-2 or TRBV6-3 with TRBJ1-1, with unresolved D. The CDR3 contains 13 residues. V was clipped by 3 bases and J by 4 bases, with 9 bases between them. CDR1 and CDR2 (germline): MNHEY, SVGEGT. CDR3 nucleotide sequence: TGTGCCAGCAGTTATTTACCGACCACTGAAGCTTTCTTT. This translates into CASSYLPTTEAFF.

By share, this clone counts as medium-sized (0.01 to 0.1%). The gene calls are TRBV20-1 and TRBJ2-1, with a possible D match to TRBD1 (6 bases). V dropped 5 bases and J dropped 2 bases, with 19 bases sitting between them. The CDR3 loop spans 16 amino acids. Germline lookup yields CDR1 DFQATT and CDR2 SNEGSKA (reference sequence). This CDR3 reads CSAEDPGTSTYNEQFF. The CDR3 bases are TGCAGTGCTGAAGATCCCGGGACATCGACCTACAATGAGCAGTTCTTC.

This clone was seen ten or more times. This chain joins TRBV7-2 and TRBJ2-1; 9 nucleotides align to TRBD2. Germline V gene sequence: CDR1 SGHTA, CDR2 FQGNSA. V shed 2 bases, J shed 7 bases, and the junction held 6 bases outside the gene matches. The CDR3 has 15 residues. The CDR3 here is CASSLWGSGGNEQFF. Written as DNA, the CDR3 is TGTGCCAGCAGCTTATGGGGTAGCGGGGGTAATGAGCAGTTCTTC.

At least ten counts were recorded for this clone. Within the sample, other DNA sequences also encode this same CDR3. This chain joins TRBV7-7 and TRBJ2-2, with TRBD2 as a possible D gene (5 bases). The ends were cut back, 7 bases at V and 8 bases at J, with 11 bases in the middle. The CDR3 sequence is 12 residues long. Germline V gives CDR1 SSHAT, CDR2 FNYEAQ (reference sequence). The CDR3 loop is CASTPTGGELFF. CDR3 coding DNA: TGTGCCAGCACCCCCACGGGGGGGGAGCTGTTTTTT.

This clone was recorded at least ten times. The chain links TRBV4-2 to TRBJ1-2, with a tentative D call TRBD1 (6 bases). Germline CDR1 and CDR2: LGHNA and YNFKEQ. There are 15 residues in the CDR3. V lost 0 bases and J 6 bases, leaving 14 bases between the germline ends. CDR3 nucleotides: TGTGCCAGCAGCCAAGAAACGGGGGGGCGCGATGGCTACACCTTC. This codes for CASSQETGGRDGYTF.

At least ten counts were recorded for this clone. V gene TRBV5-5 combines with J gene TRBJ1-3; D is uncertain. The CDR3 is made up of 13 amino acids. Trimming pared 4 bases from V and 6 bases from J, leaving 11 bases between. Looked up from germline, CDR1 is SGHKS and CDR2 is YYEKEE (reference sequence). This CDR3 is CASSRGRENTIYF. The CDR3 DNA reads as TGTGCCAGCAGCCGTGGTAGAGAAAACACCATATATTTT.

The genes are TRBV2 and TRBJ2-7; 7 bases fit TRBD2. V shed 1 base, J shed 3 bases, and the junction held 3 bases outside the gene matches. The CDR3 is 14 amino acids. Germline CDR1 reads SNHLY; CDR2 reads FYNNEI. In nucleotides, the CDR3 is TGTGCCAGCAGTGAAGGGGACTACTACTACGAGCAGTACTTC. Protein product: CASSEGDYYYEQYF.

Judged by abundance, this clone is medium-sized. The V call is TRBV5-1, the J call TRBJ2-2; D gene ambiguous. The V end was cut by 4 bases, the J end by 7 bases, with 14 bases between. The CDR3 contains 14 residues. In germline, CDR1 is SGHRS, CDR2 YFSETQ. DNA of the CDR3: TGCGCCAGCAGCCTAATACAGAGAAGCGGGGAGCTGTTTTTT. Encoded protein: CASSLIQRSGELFF.

This clone was seen a handful of times. This may arise from a read error, as a much more abundant clone is one base away. The chain couples TRBV29-1 to TRBJ2-3; D ambiguous. The closer fit of TRBJ1-5 to the DNA end suggests the J call may be wrong. Per germline, CDR1 SQVTM and CDR2 ANQGSEA. The CDR3 sequence is 12 residues long. The CDR3 DNA reads TGCAGCGCAAGATCCGACGCAGATACGCAGCATTTT. As protein: CSARSDADTQHF.

This clone occurred many times. The rearrangement links TRBV18 to TRBJ2-1; no definite D call. The length of the CDR3 is 13 residues. Trimming pared 3 bases from V and 9 bases from J, leaving 12 bases between. Germline V gene data show CDR1 as KGHSH and CDR2 as LQKENI. Written as DNA, the CDR3 is TGTGCCAGCTCACCGCGGCAGAACGGTGAGCAGTTCTTC. Its translation is CASSPRQNGEQFF. The variable domain in full, completed from reference TRBV18 and TRBJ2-1, reads NAGVMQNPRHLVRRRGQEARLRCSPMKGHSHVYWYRQLPEEGLKFMVYLQKENIIDESGMPKERFSAEFPKEGPSILRIQQVVRGDSAAYFCASSPRQNGEQFFGPGTRLTVL.

The V gene is TRBV5-1, the J gene TRBJ1-2, with D unresolved. V lost 6 bases to trimming and J lost 4 bases, with 13 bases between them. Per germline, CDR1 SGHRS and CDR2 YFSETQ. The CDR3 has 13 amino acids. CDR3 sequence (DNA): TGCGCCAGCACGGCGGGTACGTCCTATGGCTACACCTTC. This gives the protein CASTAGTSYGYTF.

DNA for the CDR3: TGTGCCAGTAAACCCAATCTGAGCAGGGGAAACACCGGGGAGCTGTTTTTT. It translates to CASKPNLSRGNTGELFF. The rearrangement links TRBV19 to TRBJ2-2, with D perhaps TRBD1 (6 bases). The CDR3 totals 17 residues. CDR1 is LNHDA, CDR2 SQIVND, per germline (reference sequence). The V gene lost 7 bases and the J gene lost 2 bases, with 20 bases spanning the gap.

To note about this clone: Lacking the conserved final phenylalanine or tryptophan, this CDR3 likely reflects a read error. It is unclear where the CDR3 begins or ends on the DNA, so no DNA is shown, and the CDR3 is as TCRdb lists it. This sequence joins TRBV7-3 and TRBJ2-7; TRBD2 is taken as the D call from the table, unchecked against the DNA. The CDR3 is made up of 8 amino acids, end residues included. CDR1 is SGHTA, CDR2 FQGTGA, per germline. The CDR3 loop is CASSPSGG.

This clone was seen a few times. The rearrangement joins TRBV28 to TRBJ1-5; D gene unclear. Trimming pared 0 bases from V and 6 bases from J, leaving 18 bases between. Germline V gives CDR1 MDHEN, CDR2 SYDVKM. This CDR3 is built from 17 residues. CDR3 DNA sequence: TGTGCCAGCAGTTTATGGGCGAACAGAATTAGTCGTCAGCCCCAGCATTTT. This encodes CASSLWANRISRQPQHF.

V usage is TRBV6-4 and J usage is TRBJ2-2, with D perhaps TRBD1 (5 bases). Germline V lookup: CDR1 MRHNA, CDR2 SNTAGT. V was cut by 2 bases and J by 4 bases, with 5 bases left in between. This CDR3 has 13 amino acids. CDR3 nucleotides: TGTGCCAGCAGTGACCAGGGCACCGGGGAGCTGTTTTTT. Translated: CASSDQGTGELFF.

In this sample, this clone turned up many times. The CDR3 DNA reads TGTGCCAGTAGTACCCGTGGGACAGGCAGCTCTGGAAACACCATATATTTT. This translates into CASSTRGTGSSGNTIYF. V usage is TRBV19 and J usage is TRBJ1-3; 8 bases match TRBD1. Germline-derived CDR1 and CDR2 are LNHDA and SQIVND (reference sequence). The CDR3 is 17 amino acids. V dropped 4 bases and J dropped 0; count of bases not matched to a gene: 8.

The gene calls are TRBV27 and TRBJ2-1; TRBD2 matches 12 bases. Germline CDR1 MNHEY, CDR2 SMNVEV (reference sequence). There are 14 residues in the CDR3. V lost 8 bases and J lost 4; bases outside the gene matches: 3. DNA of the CDR3: TGTGCCAGCCGGACTAGCGGGACATACAATGAGCAGTTCTTC. Encoded protein: CASRTSGTYNEQFF.

This clone was counted at least ten times. The chain has TRBV6-2 or TRBV6-3 and TRBJ2-7; D tentatively fits TRBD1 or TRBD2 (7 bases each). Looked up from germline, CDR1 is MNHEY and CDR2 is SVGEGT. The V end was cut by 2 bases, the J end by 6 bases, with 14 bases between. The length of the CDR3 is 14 residues. The CDR3 nucleotides are TGTGCCAGCAGTTACCCCAGGGGGGGCGTCGAGCAGTACTTC. This encodes CASSYPRGGVEQYF.

This clone is medium-sized (0.01 to 0.1%). The rearrangement uses TRBV7-8 and TRBJ2-7; the D is unclear. CDR1 and CDR2 (germline): SGHVS, FQNEAQ. This CDR3 is 14 amino acids long. The V end lost 1 base, the J end lost 4 bases, and 11 bases lay between the germline ends. CDR3 protein: CASSLVLSEYEQYF. The CDR3 DNA follows: TGTGCCAGCAGCTTAGTATTGAGTGAGTACGAGCAGTACTTC.